These T cell receptor beta chains were read from a single sample in a study of cytomegalovirus exposure and HLA in healthy donors. The data were produced by immunoSEQ multiplex PCR, yet TCRdb's version contains in-frame clones alone and is incomplete. Of around 200,000 clones in the sample, 60% to 85% are singletons; the top ten hold 2.5% to 3.5%. Sequencing used PBMCs. The receptor source for this set is a male donor in good health and CMV-seronegative. CDR3s include the opening cysteine and the closing phenylalanine or tryptophan. A D gene is named only where the DNA matches it firmly. A clone size is listed for some rows: how often the clone was seen (once, few, many), or a class if it is expanded.

d_call,clone_size,v_call,j_call,cdr3_nt,cdr3_aa
TRBD2,few,TRBV4-3,TRBJ2-7,TGCGCCAGCAGCCACGAAGGACTAGACGAGCAGTACTTC,CASSHEGLDEQYF
NA,NA,TRBV6-1,TRBJ1-1,TGTGCCAGCAGTGTCCAGGGGTGGAACACTGAAGCTTTCTTT,CASSVQGWNTEAFF
TRBD1,once,TRBV30,TRBJ1-1,TGTGCCTGGAGTTGGACAGGGAACACTGAAGCTTTCTTT,CAWSWTGNTEAFF
TRBD2,once,TRBV11-3,TRBJ2-2,TGTGCCAGCAGCTTGGGACTAGCGGGGAACACCGGGGAGCTGTTTTTT,CASSLGLAGNTGELFF
NA,NA,TRBV6-1,TRBJ1-5,TGTGCCAGCAGTGCGGGACTGATCAATCAGCCCCAGCATTTT,CASSAGLINQPQHF
NA,NA,TRBV7-6,TRBJ2-7,TGTGCCAGCAGCTCAGGTTTTCGGGGGACCTACGAGCAGTACTTC,CASSSGFRGTYEQYF
NA,once,TRBV7-9,TRBJ1-5,TGTGCCAGCAGCTTACCGTGGGGCCAGCCCCAGCATTTT,CASSLPWGQPQHF
TRBD1,NA,TRBV6-6,TRBJ1-5,TGTGCCAGCAGTTCAGGACAGGGGGTGTTCAATCAGCCCCAGCATTTT,CASSSGQGVFNQPQHF
NA,NA,TRBV6-1,TRBJ1-3,TGTGCCAGCAGTGCCCGGACAGTGGGTGGAAACACCATATATTTT,CASSARTVGGNTIYF
TRBD1,once,TRBV4-1,TRBJ1-5,TGCGCCAGCAGCCAAGATATAGGGGACAGGGTAAATCAGCCCCAGCATTTT,CASSQDIGDRVNQPQHF
NA,NA,TRBV28,TRBJ1-3,TGTGCCAGCAGTTCACCCCCCGGGGGGGAATGGCCGGGAAACACCATATATTTT,CASSSPPGGEWPGNTIYF
TRBD1,NA,TRBV4-3,TRBJ1-1,TGCGCCAGCAGCCACGAGGACAGGGAATCTGAAGCTTTCTTT,CASSHEDRESEAFF
NA,NA,TRBV27,TRBJ2-1,TGTGCCAGCAGTCCCCCGAAAACTGGGAGTGGACAGTTCTTC,CASSPPKTGSGQFF
TRBD1,NA,TRBV5-5,TRBJ2-2,TGTGCCAGCAGCTTATCGGGGACAGGCACGGAAGCGGTCCCGGAGCTGTTTTTT,CASSLSGTGTEAVPELFF
TRBD1,NA,TRBV5-6,TRBJ1-2,TGTGCCAGCAGCTTGGGGCAGGGGGCTGGGGGCTACACCTTC,CASSLGQGAGGYTF
NA,NA,TRBV28,TRBJ1-2,TGTGCCAGCAGCCGTTCTGGTAGCTCGGGGGGCTACACCTTC,CASSRSGSSGGYTF
TRBD2,NA,TRBV28,TRBJ2-3,TGTGCCAGCAGTCCGGGAGGGCCGGCAGATACGCAGTATTTT,CASSPGGPADTQYF
NA,NA,TRBV6-5,TRBJ2-1,TGTGCCAGCAGTCCGCTTAGCGGATCCTACAATGAGCAGTTCTTC,CASSPLSGSYNEQFF
NA,NA,TRBV10-1,TRBJ2-3,TGCGCCAGCAGTGATCCTTCAGCGGATACGCAGTATTTT,CASSDPSADTQYF
NA,NA,TRBV30,TRBJ1-5,TGTGCCTGGAGTCCGGGGAATAGCAATCAGCCCCAGCATTTT,CAWSPGNSNQPQHF
NA,NA,TRBV2,TRBJ1-1,TGTGCCAGCAGCAACCAGGGGAACACTGAAGCTTTCTTT,CASSNQGNTEAFF
NA,few,TRBV28,TRBJ1-5,TGTGCCAGCATCCTAGGGAGGGGTAGCAATCAGCCCCAGCATTTT,CASILGRGSNQPQHF
NA,NA,TRBV15,TRBJ1-1,TGTGCCACCAGCATCCACAGGGATACTGAAGCTTTCTTT,CATSIHRDTEAFF
NA,NA,TRBV11-2,TRBJ2-1,TGTGCCAGCAGCTTTACAGGGAGCTCCTACAATGAGCAGTTCTTC,CASSFTGSSYNEQFF
NA,once,TRBV19,TRBJ2-2,TGTGCCAGTAGTCAACTGGCCGGGGAGCTGTTTTTT,CASSQLAGELFF
TRBD1,NA,TRBV7-2,TRBJ2-3,TGTGCCAGCAGCCCCAACAGGGGAGATACGCAGTATTTT,CASSPNRGDTQYF
NA,once,TRBV29-1,TRBJ2-5,TGCAGCGTCAGTCTGAATTGGGCCTACCAAGAGACCCAGTACTTC,CSVSLNWAYQETQYF
NA,NA,TRBV5-4,TRBJ1-1,TGTGCCAGCAGCTTGCAGGACACTGAAGCTTTCTTT,CASSLQDTEAFF
NA,NA,TRBV7-9,TRBJ2-7,TGTGCCAGCAGCCATGTGTGGGGGGGCCTCCACGAGCAGTACTTC,CASSHVWGGLHEQYF
NA,NA,TRBV6-6,TRBJ1-1,TGTGCCAGCGAGCTGGGCTCGGCTGAAGCTTTCTTT,CASELGSAEAFF
TRBD2,NA,TRBV11-2,TRBJ2-3,TGTGCCAGCAGCATAAGGACTAGCGGGACGGGCCCAGATACGCAGTATTTT,CASSIRTSGTGPDTQYF
NA,NA,TRBV4-3,TRBJ1-1,TGCGCCAGCAGCCCAGGACCAATCGACAGGGAAGCTTTCTTT,CASSPGPIDREAFF
NA,NA,TRBV7-9,TRBJ2-7,TGTTCCAGCAGCCACTCCTACGAGCAGTACTTC,CSSSHSYEQYF
NA,once,TRBV6-5,TRBJ1-2,TGTGCCAGCAGTTACTCGATTGGGGGCGCGTATGGCTACACCTTC,CASSYSIGGAYGYTF
NA,NA,TRBV9,TRBJ1-6,TGTGCCAGCAGCGTAGAGGGGAATTCACCCCTCCACTTT,CASSVEGNSPLHF
NA,NA,TRBV28,TRBJ2-1,TGTGCCAGCAGTTACGGGAGCAATGAGCAGTTCTTC,CASSYGSNEQFF
TRBD1,NA,TRBV4-1,TRBJ2-1,TGCGCCAGCAGCCAAGAGAGGGGACAGGGGCCCCGAAGGGAGCAGTTCTTC,CASSQERGQGPRREQFF
TRBD1,NA,TRBV6-6,TRBJ1-2,TGTGCCAGCTTAGACAGGGATGGCTACACCTTC,CASLDRDGYTF
NA,NA,TRBV25-1,TRBJ2-5,TGTGCCAGCAGTGTAGAGAAGACCCAGTACTTC,CASSVEKTQYF
NA,NA,TRBV28,TRBJ1-5,TGTGCCAGCAGTTTACAACAGCGCAATCAGCCCCAGCATTTT,CASSLQQRNQPQHF
TRBD1,NA,TRBV2,TRBJ2-7,TGTGCCAGCAGTCGGGACAGTACCTACGAGCAGTACTTC,CASSRDSTYEQYF
TRBD1,NA,TRBV7-9,TRBJ2-5,TGTGCCAGCAGCTCGGGACAGGGGCAAGAGACCCAGTACTTC,CASSSGQGQETQYF
TRBD2,NA,TRBV6-5,TRBJ2-3,TGTGCCAGCAGTACGACTAGCGGCGACACAGATACGCAGTATTTT,CASSTTSGDTDTQYF
TRBD2,NA,TRBV2,TRBJ2-1,TGTGCCAGCAGCGTGACCCCCTATGAACGGGAGGCCTCCTACAATGAGCAGTTCTTC,CASSVTPYEREASYNEQFF
NA,once,TRBV14,TRBJ2-7,TGTGCCAGCAGCCAAGATTCCTACTACGAGCAGTACTTC,CASSQDSYYEQYF
TRBD1,once,TRBV28,TRBJ1-2,TGTGCCAGCAGTACAGGGGGCCCTCTCCACACCTTC,CASSTGGPLHTF
NA,NA,TRBV5-1,TRBJ1-3,TGCGCCAGCAGCCTATTAACCCTAGGACACGACGGAAACACCATATATTTT,CASSLLTLGHDGNTIYF
NA,few,TRBV12-5,TRBJ1-4,TGTGCAAGTGGTTTGTCGGAGGGATCGTATCGCGTTTTT,CASGLSEGSYRVF
TRBD1,NA,TRBV15,TRBJ1-4,TGTGCCACCAGCAGAGGAGACCGGGACAGGGGCGGTTTACTCGTTGAAAAACTGTTTTTT,CATSRGDRDRGGLLVEKLFF
NA,NA,TRBV27,TRBJ1-6,TGTGCCAGCAGTTTATCGGGGGGGGGTTCACCCCTCCACTTT,CASSLSGGGSPLHF
NA,NA,TRBV27,TRBJ2-1,TGTGCCAGCAGTTTGATCGGGAACGAGCAGTTCTTC,CASSLIGNEQFF
NA,few,TRBV2,TRBJ2-1,TGTGCCAGCAGCGATCCAATCTTAGCGGTAGGGAGTGGAAGTGAGCAGTTCTTC,CASSDPILAVGSGSEQFF
NA,NA,TRBV7-2,TRBJ2-4,TGTGCCAGCAGCCCCGGACTCCCTGAGTCATCTAACTTC,CASSPGLPESSNF
NA,NA,TRBV7-9,TRBJ1-4,TGTGCCAGCAGCTTACAGGAAAAACTGTTTTTT,CASSLQEKLFF
NA,NA,TRBV5-8,TRBJ2-7,TGTGCCAGCAGCTTGAATCAGGGGTTCGACGAGCAGTACTTC,CASSLNQGFDEQYF
TRBD1,once,TRBV19,TRBJ1-1,TGTGCCAGTAGTCGACCAGGGGGCGAGGGCACTGAAGCTTTCTTT,CASSRPGGEGTEAFF
NA,NA,TRBV9,TRBJ1-1,TGTGCCAGCAGCGTAGCTATGGGGCCGAACACTGAAGCTTTCTTT,CASSVAMGPNTEAFF
TRBD1,NA,TRBV27,TRBJ2-2,TGTGCCAGCAGTTTCCAGGGGGCCGGGGAGCTGTTTTTT,CASSFQGAGELFF
NA,few,TRBV7-9,TRBJ2-5,TGTGCCAGCAGCTTAGCGCTCGGGAGCCAAGAGACCCAGTACTTC,CASSLALGSQETQYF